This T cell receptor (beta chain) is drawn from a study of T cell responses to AZD1222 COVID-19 vaccine. Some clones are missing from TCRdb's copy, which holds only in-frame ones; the method was immunoSEQ multiplex PCR. The repertoire holds 110,000 to 150,000 clones, with about 92% as singletons. Study results and limitations: The donor group comprised mostly white British people and more females; the analysis possibly underestimated clonal diversity. Vaccine-related CD4 TCRs covered spike, predominating at 160-218 and 743-854. Only a handful of AZD1222 recipients, several in all, had baseline seropositivity. Of spike-specific TCRs, nearly half reportedly target regions left unmutated in variants.

About this clone itself: As yet, its antigen is unknown.

The CDR3 consists of 12 residues. From germline, CDR1 is SNHLY and CDR2 FYNNEI. The V end was cut by 7 bases, the J end by 3 bases, with 10 bases between. This sequence was found in an adult who had recovered from COVID-19. The chain uses TRBV2 and TRBJ2-7, with D perhaps matching TRBD2 (5 bases). The material was peripheral blood, obtained after recovery from COVID-19. Here the CDR3 reads CASTTGNYEQYF. CDR3 DNA: TGTGCCAGCACCACCGGGAACTACGAGCAGTACTTC.